This T cell receptor (beta chain) emerged from a study of T cells in Graves' hyperthyroidism and ophthalmopathy (dated by TCRdb to 2018 to 2020). For the study in its entirety: Peripheral blood was sampled at the time of initial diagnosis, prior to any treatment. According to the paper, TCR Vbeta CDR3 sequencing was carried out on 135 peripheral blood samples, which came from more than 40 ophthalmopathy, around 74 hyperthyroidism and some 17 progressor patients. To identify TCR V-J signatures that set the groups apart, the researchers used a discovery cohort of 100 patients, made up of roughly 45 with Graves' ophthalmopathy and 57 with stable Graves' hyperthyroidism. Thyroid tissue and blood T-cell repertoires from six Graves' hyperthyroidism patients were also compared in the study. Whether ophthalmopathy could be predicted prospectively was tested in an independent validation cohort made up of some 20 hyperthyroidism patients plus 17 patients who later progressed to ophthalmopathy. Following sampling, methimazole starting at 30 mg daily was given to hyperthyroidism patients, and high-dose intravenous methylprednisolone was given to ophthalmopathy patients. The roughly 94 discovery patients were randomly split 7:3 into training and test sets. Results the study describes overall, beyond this receptor: During validation, the model predicted progression to ophthalmopathy a median of around 6 months ahead of onset, with 70.59% sensitivity and about 72% specificity. No statistical method was used to set the sample size in advance, and investigators knew the group allocation. Most expanded thyroid clonotypes (frequency above 0.001) were also detected in blood, a finding suggesting that blood repertoires may reflect thyroid immune responses. A model built on a 13 V-J signature distinguished ophthalmopathy from stable hyperthyroidism, reaching approximately 89% sensitivity and 81.08% specificity in cross-validation and 80%/75% in testing.

Ophthalmopathy patients had moderately to severely active disease, with a Clinical Activity Score of 3 or more, a NOSPECS grade of 4 or more, and a disease duration of less than 3 months. Exclusion was applied to patients with uncontrolled infections, other autoimmune diseases, pregnancy or lactation. Clinical symptoms, serum thyroxine and TRAb, thyroid ultrasound, and orbital computed tomography formed the basis for the diagnoses. PBMCs were separated from roughly 9.3 ml of fresh peripheral blood using Ficoll-Paque density gradient centrifugation. Total RNA was extracted with Trizol reagent, and quality was checked on an Agilent 2100 Bioanalyzer. Turning to this clonotype: The clone's antigen remains unknown. This clone may be a read error of a much larger clone one base away.

The TCR beta CDR3 regions were amplified from the RNA transcripts. The first round of RT-PCR for the TCR CDR3 was performed with the HTBI primer set and the Qiagen OneStep RT-PCR kit. Libraries were constructed in a second round of multiplex PCR, after which size selection and purification were performed. Sequencing of the libraries was done on an Illumina HiSeq2000 using paired-end 100 bp reads. The study's own analysis went as follows. Raw data were processed with SOAPnuke, discarding reads with adapters, uncalled bases, mean Phred below 15, or no exact constant-primer or identifier match. High-quality paired reads were merged with COPE v1.2.5, and unique nucleotide sequences were defined as clonotypes. Clonotypes were aligned to IMGT TRBV, TRBD and TRBJ reference segments using MiTCR v1.1. Only V-J combinations with frequency above 0.0001, covering about 99% of repertoires, were analysed. A TCS score was defined as the ratio between F50 (clonal expansion) and ExV (chaos), using BLOSUM62-based TCRdist between CDR3 peptides within each V-J. Welch's t-statistics and random forest reduced fewer than 600 V-J features to roughly 13, which were used in a naive Bayes classifier (R e1071). Through fastp at Q25 and MiXCR, TCRdb rebuilt clones from the public reads, retaining in-frame beta chains. Rows matching on CDR3 protein sequence are summarized as one entry with the most common DNA and genes. The authors' filters were not applied to this entry. This sample has 300,000 to 450,000 distinct CDR3 sequences in its table, and about 18% of those were observed once. 40% of the sample comes from the top ten.

Reading from cysteine to phenylalanine, the CDR3 counts 16 amino acids. The read is trimmed to its CDR3 DNA, 48 bases read in frame from base 1. V trim: 1 base; J trim: 6 bases; unmatched bases: 12. From a lookup of the germline V gene, CDR1 and CDR2 are SGDLS and YYNGEE. The chain was built from TRBV9 and TRBJ1-2; TRBD1 lines up with 7 middle nucleotides. This sequence originates from a young man with Graves' ophthalmopathy. The source material was blood. The DNA is TGTGCCAGCAGCGTACCCTCCCAGGGGGTCGACGATGGCTACACCTTC. Translated, this gives CASSVPSQGVDDGYTF. Supplemented by the reference TRBV9 and TRBJ1-2 proteins around the CDR3, the complete variable domain is DSGVTQTPKHLITATGQRVTLRCSPRSGDLSVYWYQQSLDQGLQFLIQYYNGEERAKGNILERFSAQQFPDLHSELNLSSLELGDSALYFCASSVPSQGVDDGYTFGSGTRLTVV.